These 30 T cell receptor beta chains were sequenced from one sample in a study of post-analysis software for immune sequencing data. Study-wide findings and caveats: When patients were compared with controls, 5 or 6 TRBV segments were more frequent, TRBV5-6, TRBV5-1 and TRBV20-1 among them.

Libraries were made from TCR beta cDNA, and they carried unique molecular identifiers. TCRdb passed the PCR reads through MiXCR, listing each CDR3 protein once. Of some 690,000 distinct CDR3 sequences listed, more than 50% are singletons. Antigens of these TCRs are unknown. The sequencing input was blood. These receptors were obtained from a girl aged 2-10 years with multiple sclerosis.

The chain joins TRBV7-9 to TRBJ1-2, with a weak D call TRBD1 (6 bases). CDR1 and CDR2 from the germline V gene are SEHNR and FQNEAQ (reference sequence). CDR3 size: 14 residues. V lost 5 bases and J lost 8, with 18 bases in between. For the CDR3, the DNA is TGTGCCAGCAGCACACCTACAGGGATCGGGGGCTACACCTTC. Translated, it gives CASSTPTGIGGYTF.

The rearrangement uses TRBV13 and TRBJ2-7, with D unclear. Germline assignment: CDR1 PRHDT and CDR2 FYEKMQ (reference sequence). This CDR3 comprises 14 residues. V shed 4 bases and J shed 9 bases, with 19 bases lying between them. The CDR3 reads CASSSFGQEEGQYF. CDR3 nucleotides: TGTGCCAGCAGCTCCTTTGGGCAGGAAGAAGGGCAGTACTTC.

The genes are TRBV9 and TRBJ2-3; D is uncertain. The germline V gene has CDR1 SGDLS and CDR2 YYNGEE. The V gene lost 4 bases and the J gene lost 10 bases, with 16 bases spanning the gap. This CDR3 contains 13 residues. The CDR3 coding sequence is TGTGCCAGCAGCCCCCCCCTGAGAGGCGCGCAGTATTTT. Protein sequence: CASSPPLRGAQYF.

The chain joins TRBV12-3 or TRBV12-4 to TRBJ2-7; no reliable D call. This CDR3 has 13 amino acids. The V gene lost 2 bases and the J gene lost 3 bases, with 8 bases spanning the gap. This CDR3 is CASSLYLNYEQYF. The CDR3 region has the DNA TGTGCCAGCAGTTTATACCTAAACTACGAGCAGTACTTC.

This clonotype has a handful of counts. The J gene is TRBJ2-3, the V gene TRBV7-2; weak D call: TRBD2 (7 bases). V was cut by 4 bases and J by 3 bases, with 23 bases left in between. The CDR3 loop spans 18 amino acids. The V gene's germline CDR1 is SGHTA and CDR2 FQGNSA. CDR3 in amino acids: CASSYTPLTSRGTDTQYF. CDR3 DNA: TGTGCCAGCAGCTATACCCCCCTGACTAGCAGGGGAACAGATACGCAGTATTTT.

The chain recombines TRBV15 with TRBJ2-1; D unclear. From germline, CDR1 is LNHNV and CDR2 YYDKDF (reference sequence). The CDR3 has 15 amino acids. Trimming shortened V by 0 bases and J by 3 bases, and 9 bases separated the two germline ends. The CDR3 loop reads CATSREIQFYNEQFF. CDR3 bases: TGTGCCACCAGCAGAGAAATTCAGTTCTACAATGAGCAGTTCTTC.

V is TRBV7-2 and J is TRBJ1-6; no reliable D call. Germline V gives CDR1 SGHTA, CDR2 FQGNSA. V was cut by 5 bases and J by 5 bases, with 16 bases left in between. The CDR3 contains 16 residues. The DNA for the CDR3 is TGTGCCAGCAGCCCCCAATCGACCGTCGATAATTCACCCCTCCACTTT. Encoded protein: CASSPQSTVDNSPLHF.

The chain combines TRBV27 with TRBJ2-3, with 11 bases that match TRBD2. Germline V lookup: CDR1 MNHEY, CDR2 SMNVEV (reference sequence). With V trimmed by 3 bases and J by 4 bases, 9 bases remained unmatched. The CDR3 totals 17 residues. CDR3 in amino acids: CASSLLAGGPISDTQYF. CDR3 sequence (DNA): TGTGCCAGCAGTTTGTTAGCGGGGGGGCCCATATCAGATACGCAGTATTTT.

The chain has TRBV5-1 and TRBJ2-1; D ambiguous. The CDR3 is made up of 15 amino acids. The germline V gene has CDR1 SGHRS and CDR2 YFSETQ. V shed 4 bases and J shed 8 bases, with 19 bases lying between them. Here the CDR3 reads CASSPVSSVDDEQFF. The CDR3 DNA is TGCGCCAGCAGCCCTGTTAGCAGTGTCGACGATGAGCAGTTCTTC.

For the CDR3, the DNA is TGTGCCAGCAGCGTAGGGACTAGCGGAGGCTACGAGCAGTACTTC. Residues: CASSVGTSGGYEQYF. The chain combines TRBV9 with TRBJ2-7, with 10 bases that match TRBD2. Germline V CDR1 and CDR2: SGDLS, YYNGEE. This CDR3 region has 15 residues. Germline trimming cut 0 bases from V and 3 bases from J; bases unmatched to any gene: 3.

This clonotype was seen only a few times. The J gene is TRBJ1-2, the V gene TRBV6-6; D call uncertain. V was pared by 2 bases and J by 6 bases, with 16 bases between. Germline-derived CDR1 and CDR2 are MNHNY and SVGAGI (reference sequence). The CDR3 consists of 15 residues. The CDR3, as DNA: TGTGCCAGCAGTTACCCCCGAGAGGCAGCTGATGGCTACACCTTC. This translates into CASSYPREAADGYTF.

The chain recombines TRBV4-1 with TRBJ2-1; 15 nucleotides agree with TRBD2. The CDR3 runs 19 residues. Trimming took 0 bases from V and 8 from J; bases not matched to a gene: 11. Germline V gene sequence: CDR1 MGHRA, CDR2 YSYEKL. The CDR3 sequence is CASSQEFFGLAGGFHEQFF. The CDR3 region has the DNA TGCGCCAGCAGCCAAGAATTCTTCGGACTAGCGGGGGGGTTCCATGAGCAGTTCTTC.

V gene TRBV13 combines with J gene TRBJ2-7; D is perhaps TRBD2 (6 bases). CDR1 PRHDT and CDR2 FYEKMQ come from the germline V gene (reference sequence). The CDR3 is made up of 14 amino acids. V shed 5 bases and J shed 6 bases, with 17 bases lying between them. In DNA form, the CDR3 reads TGTGCCAGCAGCCTCCGGGGGTCAGGCCGCGAGCAGTACTTC. It translates to CASSLRGSGREQYF.

The chain has TRBV20-1 and TRBJ1-6, with 7 bases that match TRBD1. Per the germline V gene, CDR1 is DFQATT and CDR2 is SNEGSKA (reference sequence). The CDR3 totals 15 residues. V was clipped by 1 base and J by 4 bases; unmatched bases: 4. The CDR3 nucleotides read TGCAGTGCTAGAGTACAGGGGCTTTATAATTCACCCCTCCACTTT. It specifies CSARVQGLYNSPLHF.

V usage is TRBV7-9 and J usage is TRBJ2-1, with D unclear. The CDR3 spans 12 residues. CDR1 SEHNR and CDR2 FQNEAQ come from the germline V gene (reference sequence). Trimming stripped 2 bases from V and 5 bases from J, with 4 bases between. The CDR3 spells CASSLINNEQFF. As DNA, the CDR3 is TGTGCCAGCAGCTTAATAAACAATGAGCAGTTCTTC.

This clonotype came up a few times. This sequence joins TRBV12-3 or TRBV12-4 and TRBJ2-3, with D possibly being TRBD1 (5 bases). The CDR3 is 16 amino acids. Trimming removed 4 bases at V and 1 base at J, with 15 bases between. The CDR3 loop reads CASSSPSGWGTDTQYF. CDR3 coding DNA: TGTGCCAGCAGTTCCCCCTCAGGGTGGGGCACAGATACGCAGTATTTT.

This clonotype was seen only a few times. This chain uses TRBV10-3 with TRBJ2-3; 9 nucleotides align to TRBD2. The V segment lost 4 bases and the J segment 5 bases; nucleotides outside the gene matches: 7. In germline, CDR1 is ENHRY, CDR2 SYGVKD. The CDR3 has 15 amino acids. The CDR3 sequence is CAISGPAGGKDTQYF. The CDR3 DNA reads TGTGCCATCAGTGGGCCAGCGGGGGGTAAAGATACGCAGTATTTT.

J is TRBJ2-6 and V is TRBV5-1, with D maybe TRBD1 (6 bases). V lost 0 bases and J lost 2, with 9 bases in between. Germline CDR1 reads SGHRS; CDR2 reads YFSETQ. The CDR3 is 16 amino acids. In DNA, the CDR3 is TGCGCCAGCAGCTTGGAAGGGGGAACTGGGGCCAACGTCCTGACTTTC. Translating it yields CASSLEGGTGANVLTF.

J is TRBJ1-2 and V is TRBV7-2; 11 bases agree with TRBD1. Looked up from germline, CDR1 is SGHTA and CDR2 is FQGNSA. V was pared by 5 bases and J by 5 bases, with 10 bases of the junction left unmatched. CDR3 length: 16 amino acids. This CDR3 is CASSPGTGGRQYGYTF. CDR3 DNA sequence: TGTGCCAGCAGCCCGGGGACAGGGGGGCGGCAATATGGCTACACCTTC. The complete variable domain, with remaining parts taken from reference TRBV7-2 and TRBJ1-2, reads GAGVSQSPSNKVTEKGKDVELRCDPISGHTALYWYRQSLGQGLEFLIYFQGNSAPDKSGLPSDRFSAERTGGSVSTLTIQRTQQEDSAVYLCASSPGTGGRQYGYTFGSGTRLTVV.

V gene TRBV10-3 combines with J gene TRBJ1-1; no clear D gene. V shed 0 bases and J shed 1 base, with 9 bases lying between them. Germline V gene sequence: CDR1 ENHRY, CDR2 SYGVKD. The CDR3 length is 15 residues. Written as DNA, the CDR3 is TGTGCCATCAGTGAGTCGGGCCCCCGGAACACTGAAGCTTTCTTT. It codes for CAISESGPRNTEAFF.

The rearrangement uses TRBV20-1 and TRBJ2-7; D is perhaps TRBD2 (5 bases). Near its end, the DNA agrees better with TRBJ2-5, so the J call may be wrong. Germline loops: CDR1 DFQATT, CDR2 SNEGSKA (reference sequence). The CDR3 sequence is 14 residues long. CDR3 sequence: CSARRAGAAETQYF. The CDR3 region has the DNA TGCAGTGCTAGACGGGCGGGCGCGGCCGAGACCCAGTACTTC.

V and J are TRBV12-3 or TRBV12-4 and TRBJ2-1, with 8 bases that match TRBD2. The length of the CDR3 is 14 residues. With V trimmed by 7 bases and J by 4 bases, 6 bases remained unmatched. CDR3 residues: CASIPRGGYNEQFF. For the CDR3, the DNA is TGTGCCAGCATCCCCCGGGGGGGATACAATGAGCAGTTCTTC.

This clonotype appeared a few times. The chain uses TRBV20-1 and TRBJ2-7; D is undetermined. V lost 4 bases to trimming and J lost 6 bases, with 13 bases between them. CDR1 is DFQATT and CDR2 is SNEGSKA in the germline V gene (reference sequence). This CDR3 region has 12 residues. Here the CDR3 DNA reads TGCAGTGCTAAGTTACACTCGGGCGAGCAGTACTTC. It encodes CSAKLHSGEQYF.

The chain employs TRBV24-1 and TRBJ2-3; D ambiguous. The germline V and J ends were trimmed by 2 bases and 4 bases, with 12 bases remaining between them. This CDR3 has 15 residues. The V gene's germline CDR1 is KGHDR and CDR2 SFDVKD. CDR3 amino acids: CATSDSWLTPDTQYF. The CDR3 coding sequence is TGTGCCACCAGTGATTCGTGGTTGACGCCAGATACGCAGTATTTT.

The V and J genes are TRBV6-5 and TRBJ2-1; D is ambiguous. Germline CDR1 MNHEY, CDR2 SVGAGI. Trimming shortened V by 2 bases and J by 6 bases, and 11 bases separated the two germline ends. The CDR3 extends over 14 amino acids. The CDR3 nucleotides are TGTGCCAGCAGTTACGATCGCCTGGGCAATGAGCAGTTCTTC. It yields the protein CASSYDRLGNEQFF.

Only a few counts were recorded for this clonotype. This rearrangement joins TRBV20-1 to TRBJ2-7; 10 nucleotides agree with TRBD1. This CDR3 contains 16 residues. Germline V lookup: CDR1 DFQATT, CDR2 SNEGSKA (reference sequence). The ends lost 3 bases at V and 2 bases at J; junction bases unmatched: 10. The CDR3 loop reads CSARTGTGALTYEQYF. The CDR3, as DNA: TGCAGTGCTAGGACCGGGACAGGGGCTTTAACCTACGAGCAGTACTTC.

The gene calls are TRBV4-1 and TRBJ2-3; maybe TRBD2 (6 bases). CDR1 is MGHRA, CDR2 YSYEKL, per germline. Trimming left V 0 bases short and J 4 bases short, with 8 bases between. The CDR3 runs 14 residues. The CDR3 DNA reads as TGCGCCAGCAGCCAAGAGGCTAGCGCAGATACGCAGTATTTT. It yields the protein CASSQEASADTQYF.

V gene TRBV10-3 combines with J gene TRBJ1-4, with TRBD1 matching over 9 bases. Germline CDR1 reads ENHRY; CDR2 reads SYGVKD. This CDR3 region has 15 residues. The J segment lost 8 bases and the V segment lost 3 bases, leaving 7 bases of the junction unmatched. The CDR3 protein is CAISESGQGTEKLFF. The CDR3 DNA sequence: TGTGCCATCAGTGAATCGGGACAGGGAACGGAAAAACTGTTTTTT.

This clonotype turned up a few times. The J gene is TRBJ2-3, the V gene TRBV5-1; D is undetermined. Germline CDR1 SGHRS, CDR2 YFSETQ. This CDR3 has 14 amino acids. Trimming pared 0 bases from V and 0 bases from J, leaving 5 bases between. The chain's CDR3 is CASSLGESTDTQYF. For the CDR3, the DNA is TGCGCCAGCAGCTTGGGGGAAAGCACAGATACGCAGTATTTT.

V gene TRBV6-1 combines with J gene TRBJ1-2, with D maybe TRBD1 (5 bases). The CDR3 runs 16 residues. CDR1 and CDR2 (germline): MNHNS, SASEGT. The germline V and J ends were trimmed by 4 bases and 10 bases, with 25 bases remaining between them. The CDR3, as DNA: TGTGCCAGCAGTGGTGGGGGGTCGCCCGCCAGGGCAGTCTACACCTTC. Its translation is CASSGGGSPARAVYTF.